What follows are 11 T cell receptor beta chains derived from one specimen sequenced in a study of cytomegalovirus exposure and HLA in healthy donors. Profiled with immunoSEQ multiplex PCR; TCRdb holds only in-frame clones, not every one. The sample includes 70,000 or so clones, around 90% of them seen just once. Sequencing input: PBMCs. Receptors originate from a man in his late teens or twenties in good health and CMV-seronegative.

A few counts support this clone. J is TRBJ2-1 and V is TRBV21-1; the table gives TRBD2 as D, unverified against the DNA. TRBV21-1 is noted as a pseudogene. This CDR3 spans 18 amino acids. Here the CDR3 reads CASSKTKVGPAGPNEQFF. CDR3 bases: TGTGCCAGCAGCAAGACAAAAGTCGGACCCGCGGGGCCCAATGAGCAGTTCTTC.

This clone was observed a few times. V and J are TRBV28 and TRBJ2-2; the match to TRBD2 covers 10 bases. This CDR3 has 17 amino acids. The V gene's germline CDR1 is MDHEN and CDR2 SYDVKM. The V gene end was trimmed by 5 bases and the J gene end by 1 base; junction bases not matched to a gene: 7. The CDR3 coding sequence is TGTGCCAGCAGTAATATGTGGACTAGCGGGAACACCGGGGAGCTGTTTTTT. Amino acids: CASSNMWTSGNTGELFF.

This sequence joins TRBV7-3 and TRBJ2-5; 7 nucleotides agree with TRBD2. The trim removed 6 bases at V and 5 bases at J, leaving 12 bases unmatched. Germline values: CDR1 SGHTA, CDR2 FQGTGA. This CDR3 is built from 15 residues. In DNA, the CDR3 is TGTGCCAGCAGTATAACCGGAGGGGAGGGCGAGACCCAGTACTTC. Protein: CASSITGGEGETQYF.

This clone was detected once. The J gene is TRBJ1-1, the V gene TRBV6-5, with a tentative D call TRBD1 (6 bases). Germline CDR1 reads MNHEY; CDR2 reads SVGAGI. This CDR3 region has 14 residues. Trimming left V 0 bases short and J 3 bases short, with 8 bases between. CDR3 coding DNA: TGTGCCAGCAGTTACTCGGGGGGGCACACTGAAGCTTTCTTT. This sequence encodes CASSYSGGHTEAFF.

This clone was found a few times. The rearrangement joins TRBV9 to TRBJ2-3; TRBD2 aligns across 10 bases. The CDR3 is 15 amino acids. The germline gives CDR1 SGDLS, CDR2 YYNGEE. With V trimmed by 0 bases and J by 4 bases, 2 bases remained unmatched. CDR3 region: CASSVGLAGADTQYF. As DNA, the CDR3 is TGTGCCAGCAGCGTAGGCCTAGCGGGAGCAGATACGCAGTATTTT.

The chain joins TRBV7-9 to TRBJ1-2; TRBD1 is a possible D gene (6 bases). Germline V CDR1 and CDR2: SEHNR, FQNEAQ (reference sequence). The CDR3 consists of 15 residues. The V end lost 3 bases, the J end lost 4 bases, and 15 bases lay between the germline ends. The CDR3 DNA is TGTGCCAGCAGCTTGACTCGCACCAGGGGCTATGGCTACACCTTC. Protein sequence: CASSLTRTRGYGYTF.

The chain has TRBV11-3 and TRBJ2-5, with TRBD2 matching over 14 bases. The CDR3 extends over 15 amino acids. Looked up from germline, CDR1 is SGHNT and CDR2 is YENEEA. V lost 4 bases, J lost 5 bases, and 3 bases stayed unmatched. CDR3 protein: CASSWGLAGVETQYF. The CDR3 coding sequence is TGTGCCAGCAGCTGGGGACTAGCGGGAGTTGAGACCCAGTACTTC.

This clone showed up just a few times. The chain has TRBV28 and TRBJ2-7, with no clear D. Germline values: CDR1 MDHEN, CDR2 SYDVKM. Deletions cut 2 bases from V and 0 bases from J, with 5 bases between. The CDR3 is made up of 13 amino acids. This chain's CDR3 is CASSLHGSYEQYF. The DNA for the CDR3 is TGTGCCAGCAGTTTACACGGCTCCTACGAGCAGTACTTC.

The rearrangement joins TRBV9 to TRBJ1-2; 7 nucleotides agree with TRBD1. Germline V gene data show CDR1 as SGDLS and CDR2 as YYNGEE. Trimming removed 5 bases from V and 2 bases from J; junction bases left unmatched: 6. CDR3 length equals 14 residues. The DNA for the CDR3 is TGTGCCAGCAGGAGAGAGACAGGGAACTATGGCTACACCTTC. Translation: CASRRETGNYGYTF.

This chain uses TRBV29-1 with TRBJ2-3; 7 bases align to TRBD2. Looked up from germline, CDR1 is SQVTM and CDR2 is ANQGSEA. V lost 7 bases and J lost 0; bases outside the gene matches: 4. The CDR3 runs 13 residues. The CDR3: CSAGSGSTDTQYF. CDR3 DNA: TGCAGCGCCGGTAGCGGGAGCACAGATACGCAGTATTTT.

The gene calls are TRBV10-2 and TRBJ2-2; D uncertain. This CDR3 is 17 amino acids long. V lost 3 bases and J 0 bases, leaving 14 bases between the germline ends. Germline V gene data show CDR1 as WSHSY and CDR2 as SAAADI. CDR3 sequence: CASSDIRGPSNTGELFF. CDR3 sequence (DNA): TGCGCCAGCAGTGACATCCGCGGTCCGTCGAACACCGGGGAGCTGTTTTTT.